A selection of T cell receptor beta chains follows, all from one sample in a study of blood T cell repertoires in COVID-19. Measured with immunoSEQ multiplex PCR; TCRdb has only the in-frame clones, and not every one. Of about 260,000 clones listed, approximately 90% are singletons. Sequencing was done on a sample of peripheral blood. The origin of the receptors is a woman between 40 and 55 years old with acute or convalescent COVID-19. Each CDR3 is given without its conserved first and last residue. The order of the fields is clone size, V gene, CDR3 protein. Rows may omit the clone size; those that give it use once, few, many or a size class.

abundance: NA
v_gene: TRBV10-3
CDR3aa: AISESTAPGSSYNEQF

abundance: NA
v_gene: TRBV6-5
CDR3aa: ASRPGQGRETQY

abundance: NA
v_gene: TRBV2
CDR3aa: ASSPVRLAGRDNEQF

abundance: NA
v_gene: TRBV29-1
CDR3aa: SVENRGGDTQY

abundance: NA
v_gene: TRBV11-2
CDR3aa: ASSREGTEAF

abundance: NA
v_gene: TRBV6-5
CDR3aa: ASSGQGPVETQY

abundance: NA
v_gene: TRBV10-3
CDR3aa: AISTGTGDYGYT

abundance: once
v_gene: TRBV30
CDR3aa: AWSAGADTQY

abundance: once
v_gene: TRBV12-3/TRBV12-4
CDR3aa: ASSQGRPEAF

abundance: NA
v_gene: TRBV19
CDR3aa: ASRRSGGATDTQY

abundance: NA
v_gene: TRBV19
CDR3aa: ASRAGRTDQPQH

abundance: NA
v_gene: TRBV30
CDR3aa: AWSAWDIDGYT

abundance: once
v_gene: TRBV20-1
CDR3aa: SAIDSTYQH

abundance: NA
v_gene: TRBV24-1
CDR3aa: ATSQTGRLAEVF

abundance: NA
v_gene: TRBV24-1
CDR3aa: ATSDGARELF

abundance: NA
v_gene: TRBV19
CDR3aa: ASSPRLLGTQY

abundance: NA
v_gene: TRBV18
CDR3aa: ASSRDRSNQPQH

abundance: NA
v_gene: TRBV5-4
CDR3aa: ASSLGGQRASNYGYT

abundance: NA
v_gene: TRBV7-8
CDR3aa: ASSLVGGMSNQPQH

abundance: NA
v_gene: TRBV10-1
CDR3aa: ASSESNRPDGYT

abundance: NA
v_gene: TRBV30
CDR3aa: AWVEASRTQY

abundance: NA
v_gene: TRBV11-2
CDR3aa: ASSLGAGANTEAF

abundance: NA
v_gene: TRBV6-5
CDR3aa: ASGGRYQPQH

abundance: NA
v_gene: TRBV5-1
CDR3aa: ASTEGAPSSTEAF

abundance: NA
v_gene: TRBV3-1/TRBV3-2
CDR3aa: ASSHTTSGGVDTQY

abundance: NA
v_gene: TRBV5-1
CDR3aa: ASSLAAGPSETQY

abundance: NA
v_gene: TRBV5-6
CDR3aa: ASRYATARGNSPLH

abundance: NA
v_gene: TRBV6-5
CDR3aa: ASTRYQETQY

abundance: NA
v_gene: TRBV5-1
CDR3aa: ASSLRKRLAGWLDTQY

abundance: NA
v_gene: TRBV18
CDR3aa: ASSPGQASANYGYT

abundance: NA
v_gene: TRBV15
CDR3aa: ATSREPQYRVNWEKLF

abundance: NA
v_gene: TRBV6-1
CDR3aa: ASRPRGGDNVLT

abundance: NA
v_gene: TRBV7-3
CDR3aa: ASSSGTSKSDTQY

abundance: NA
v_gene: TRBV5-1
CDR3aa: ASSQSGDGAPYETQY

abundance: once
v_gene: TRBV11-2
CDR3aa: ASSLDSGFYGYT

abundance: NA
v_gene: TRBV6-5
CDR3aa: ASSYSRGRGEAF

abundance: NA
v_gene: TRBV28
CDR3aa: ASSLWSGGTEAF

abundance: once
v_gene: TRBV30
CDR3aa: AWEGGRQPQH

abundance: NA
v_gene: TRBV3-1/TRBV3-2
CDR3aa: ASSRQGGMNTEAF

abundance: NA
v_gene: TRBV3-1/TRBV3-2
CDR3aa: ASSQAPGNSQPQH